Following are 7 T cell receptor beta chains from one sample sequenced in a study of T cell responses to AZD1222 COVID-19 vaccine. The table came from immunoSEQ multiplex PCR; TCRdb's copy has only in-frame clones and leaves some out. Counted here are about 99,000 clones, 70% to 90% occurring once; the ten biggest clones make up 2.8%. The specimen comprised peripheral blood, sampled on day 0 of AZD1222 vaccination. Receptors originate from an adult in good health.

J is TRBJ1-4 and V is TRBV19; the D gene is possibly TRBD1 (5 bases). The germline V gene encodes CDR1 LNHDA and CDR2 SQIVND (reference sequence). The CDR3 sequence is 13 residues long. V lost 7 bases and J lost 5, with 11 bases in between. The CDR3 coding sequence is TGTGCCAGTAATGGGGCAGGGAATGAAAAACTGTTTTTT. Translating gives CASNGAGNEKLFF.

The chain combines TRBV5-1 with TRBJ2-1; the D gene is possibly TRBD1 (6 bases). The V and J ends lost 0 bases and 2 bases respectively, with 12 bases between them. The CDR3 has 16 residues. Germline CDR1 SGHRS, CDR2 YFSETQ. The CDR3 spells CASSLALAGAYNEQFF. DNA for the CDR3: TGCGCCAGCAGCTTGGCTTTGGCAGGGGCCTACAATGAGCAGTTCTTC.

The rearrangement joins TRBV27 to TRBJ2-5, with D possibly being TRBD2 (5 bases). V gave up 2 bases and J gave up 5 bases, with 12 bases separating them. The germline CDR1 and CDR2 sequences are MNHEY and SMNVEV (reference sequence). The CDR3 is 14 amino acids. The CDR3, as DNA: TGTGCCAGCAGTTTAAACGGGGAATTGGAGACCCAGTACTTC. Translating it yields CASSLNGELETQYF.

This sequence joins TRBV10-3 and TRBJ1-2; unclear D gene. Trimming left V 5 bases short and J 0 bases short, with 7 bases between. The CDR3 runs 13 residues. The germline CDR1 and CDR2 sequences are ENHRY and SYGVKD. Written as DNA, the CDR3 is TGTGCCATCAGTCCAGATCCTAACTATGGCTACACCTTC. Translating it yields CAISPDPNYGYTF.

J is TRBJ2-3 and V is TRBV5-6; TRBD1 aligns across 8 bases. The junction had 10 bases not matched to a gene; V was cut back by 6 bases and J by 7 bases. Germline V gene data show CDR1 as SGHDT and CDR2 as YYEEEE. The CDR3 is 14 amino acids. This CDR3 reads CASTPGQGGYTQYF. The DNA of the CDR3 is TGTGCCAGCACTCCCGGACAGGGCGGGTATACGCAGTATTTT.

The V and J genes are TRBV5-5 and TRBJ1-1, with TRBD1 identical over 9 bases. The CDR3 spans 20 residues. Germline lookup yields CDR1 SGHKS and CDR2 YYEKEE (reference sequence). J was trimmed by 0 bases and V by 1 base; bases with no gene match: 16. CDR3 loop: CASSLPGQGALWSMNTEAFF. CDR3 DNA sequence: TGTGCCAGCAGCTTGCCGGGACAGGGAGCGCTATGGTCGATGAACACTGAAGCTTTCTTT. Combining the CDR3 with reference TRBV5-5 and TRBJ1-1 gives the whole variable domain DAGVTQSPTHLIKTRGQQVTLRCSPISGHKSVSWYQQVLGQGPQFIFQYYEKEERGRGNFPDRFSARQFPNYSSELNVNALLLGDSALYLCASSLPGQGALWSMNTEAFFGQGTRLTVV.

This clone appeared a single time. V usage is TRBV18 and J usage is TRBJ1-3, with 7 bases lining up with TRBD1. The V gene's germline CDR1 is KGHSH and CDR2 LQKENI. The CDR3 covers 16 residues. The trim removed 2 bases at V and 0 bases at J, leaving 4 bases unmatched. CDR3 loop: CASSPSSGGSGNTIYF. DNA for the CDR3: TGTGCCAGCTCACCAAGTTCAGGGGGCTCTGGAAACACCATATATTTT.